This entry describes one T cell receptor (beta chain). The antigen remains undetermined. This record belongs to a study of blood T cells in healthy people across ages. Regarding the study as a whole: Unsorted PBMCs ruled out conclusive naive versus antigen-experienced comparison.

Deletions cut 0 bases from V and 10 bases from J, with 11 bases between. Looked up from germline, CDR1 is SNHLY and CDR2 is FYNNEI. CDR3 length: 13 residues. A second PCR of roughly 7 to 11 cycles used a sample-barcoded 5' primer and a J-beta primer mix. TCRdb processed the 5' RACE reads anew with MiXCR; each CDR3 protein has one entry. The sample holds around 1,800,000 distinct CDR3 sequences, about two fifths seen once. This TCR came from a human donor in good health. The chain has TRBV2 and TRBJ2-3, with no clear D. Sequencing input: blood. The CDR3 nucleotides read TGTGCCAGCAGTGAAGCTCGGCTGGTAGCGCAGTATTTT. Translation gives CASSEARLVAQYF.